The 10 T cell receptor beta chains below come from one sample, sequenced in a study of PD-1 blockade in mismatch repair-deficient tumors. Using immunoSEQ multiplex PCR, the repertoire was profiled, and TCRdb retains in-frame clones only, with some absent. Among over 30,000 clones listed, 65% to 85% were seen once. This specimen consisted of PBMCs, obtained 6 to 7 weeks after starting pembrolizumab. Receptor source: an adult with mismatch repair-deficient cancer.

V usage is TRBV28 and J usage is TRBJ2-7; D may be TRBD1 (6 bases). This CDR3 contains 14 residues. Trimming removed 9 bases from V and 5 bases from J, with 20 bases in between. The germline gives CDR1 MDHEN, CDR2 SYDVKM. In nucleotides, the CDR3 is TGTGCCAGTCTAGGAAGACAGGACCGGCACGAGCAGTACTTC. Protein: CASLGRQDRHEQYF. The variable domain in full, completed from reference TRBV28 and TRBJ2-7, reads DVKVTQSSRYLVKRTGEKVFLECVQDMDHENMFWYRQDPGLGLRLIYFSYDVKMKEKGDIPEGYSVSREKKERFSLILESASTNQTSMYLCASLGRQDRHEQYFGPGTRLTVT.

The V call is TRBV28, the J call TRBJ2-5; 8 bases are shared with TRBD2. Trimming removed 3 bases from V and 2 bases from J; junction bases left unmatched: 2. This CDR3 is 14 amino acids long. Germline V lookup: CDR1 MDHEN, CDR2 SYDVKM. The CDR3 sequence is CASSFGGAQETQYF. For the CDR3, the DNA is TGTGCCAGCAGTTTCGGGGGGGCACAAGAGACCCAGTACTTC.

This clone appeared a single time. The J gene is TRBJ1-5, the V gene TRBV27; tentative D call: TRBD1 (5 bases). The ends were cut back, 4 bases at V and 4 bases at J, with 14 bases in the middle. The germline CDR1 and CDR2 sequences are MNHEY and SMNVEV (reference sequence). CDR3 length equals 15 residues. CDR3 loop: CASSSQTEYNQPQHF. CDR3 DNA sequence: TGTGCCAGCAGTTCGCAGACAGAATATAATCAGCCCCAGCATTTT.

About this clone itself: Other DNA sequences in this sample translate to the same CDR3. This chain's CDR3 is CASRTGFAGELFF. The CDR3 region has the DNA TGTGCCAGTCGGACGGGGTTTGCCGGGGAGCTGTTTTTT. The chain employs TRBV7-3 and TRBJ2-2; D might be TRBD2 (5 bases). CDR1 and CDR2 (germline): SGHTA, FQGTGA. The CDR3 has 13 residues. V lost 9 bases and J 6 bases, leaving 14 bases between the germline ends.

J is TRBJ1-6 and V is TRBV28; 8 nucleotides line up with TRBD1. The V and J ends lost 5 bases and 12 bases, in that order; junction bases with no gene match: 12. Germline V gives CDR1 MDHEN, CDR2 SYDVKM. This CDR3 region has 15 residues. The CDR3 spells CASSTSPQGVLPLHF. The DNA for the CDR3 is TGTGCCAGCAGTACCTCTCCACAGGGGGTCCTACCCCTCCACTTT.

The J gene is TRBJ2-1, the V gene TRBV5-1; TRBD2 agrees at 15 bases. The CDR3 is 18 amino acids. CDR1 is SGHRS and CDR2 is YFSETQ in the germline V gene. The junction had 9 bases not matched to a gene; V was cut back by 0 bases and J by 8 bases. The CDR3 sequence: CASSLDRGTSGRRDEQFF. CDR3 coding DNA: TGCGCCAGCAGCTTGGATAGGGGGACTAGCGGGAGGAGGGATGAGCAGTTCTTC. Drawing the rest from reference TRBV5-1 and TRBJ2-1, the complete variable domain is KAGVTQTPRYLIKTRGQQVTLSCSPISGHRSVSWYQQTPGQGLQFLFEYFSETQRNKGNFPGRFSGRQFSNSRSEMNVSTLELGDSALYLCASSLDRGTSGRRDEQFFGPGTRLTVL.

This clone was seen only a few times. J is TRBJ2-3 and V is TRBV5-1; D remains ambiguous. Germline loops: CDR1 SGHRS, CDR2 YFSETQ. The V end lost 6 bases, the J end lost 2 bases, and 13 bases lay between the germline ends. The CDR3 runs to 14 residues. CDR3 loop: CASTWSSFTDTQYF. DNA for the CDR3: TGCGCCAGCACATGGAGCTCTTTCACAGATACGCAGTATTTT.

The gene calls are TRBV11-2 and TRBJ1-2, with 7 bases matching TRBD1. Germline CDR1 is SGHAT and CDR2 is FQNNGV. Trimming cost V 5 bases and J 4 bases; bases outside gene matches: 4. The CDR3 is 13 residues long. CDR3 DNA: TGTGCCAGCAGCCGACAGGGACCCTATGGCTACACCTTC. Amino acids: CASSRQGPYGYTF. Combining the CDR3 with reference TRBV11-2 and TRBJ1-2 gives the whole variable domain EAGVAQSPRYKIIEKRQSVAFWCNPISGHATLYWYQQILGQGPKLLIQFQNNGVVDDSQLPKDRFSAERLKGVDSTLKIQPAKLEDSAVYLCASSRQGPYGYTFGSGTRLTVV.

The V and J genes are TRBV5-1 and TRBJ2-3, with 8 nucleotides matching TRBD1. V lost 8 bases and J lost 0; bases outside the gene matches: 8. This CDR3 contains 15 residues. The germline V gene has CDR1 SGHRS and CDR2 YFSETQ. The CDR3 bases are TGCGCCAGTAGCCCCAGGACAGGGAGCACAGATACGCAGTATTTT. It yields the protein CASSPRTGSTDTQYF.

V gene TRBV7-3 combines with J gene TRBJ2-2, with D maybe TRBD1 (5 bases). CDR3 length: 15 residues. Germline V gene sequence: CDR1 SGHTA, CDR2 FQGTGA. The V and J ends lost 2 bases and 3 bases respectively, with 10 bases between them. The CDR3: CASSLGRQYTGELFF. DNA for the CDR3: TGTGCCAGCAGCTTAGGCCGACAGTACACCGGGGAGCTGTTTTTT.